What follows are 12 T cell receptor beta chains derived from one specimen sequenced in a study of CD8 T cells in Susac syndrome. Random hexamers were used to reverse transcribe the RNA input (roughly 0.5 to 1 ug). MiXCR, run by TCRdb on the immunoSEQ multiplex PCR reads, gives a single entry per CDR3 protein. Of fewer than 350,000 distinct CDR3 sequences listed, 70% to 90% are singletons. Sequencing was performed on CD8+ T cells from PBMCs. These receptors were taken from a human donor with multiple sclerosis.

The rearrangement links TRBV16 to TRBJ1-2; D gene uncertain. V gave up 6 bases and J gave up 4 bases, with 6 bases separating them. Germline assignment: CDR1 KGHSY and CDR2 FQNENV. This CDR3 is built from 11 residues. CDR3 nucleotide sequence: TGTGCCAGCAGTCCGTTCTATGGCTACACCTTC. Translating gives CASSPFYGYTF.

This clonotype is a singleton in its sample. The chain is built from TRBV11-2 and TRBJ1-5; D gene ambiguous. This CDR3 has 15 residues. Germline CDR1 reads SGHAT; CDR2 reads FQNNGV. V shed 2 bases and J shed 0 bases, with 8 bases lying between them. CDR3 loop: CASSLNWGSNQPQHF. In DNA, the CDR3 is TGTGCCAGCAGCTTAAATTGGGGTAGCAATCAGCCCCAGCATTTT.

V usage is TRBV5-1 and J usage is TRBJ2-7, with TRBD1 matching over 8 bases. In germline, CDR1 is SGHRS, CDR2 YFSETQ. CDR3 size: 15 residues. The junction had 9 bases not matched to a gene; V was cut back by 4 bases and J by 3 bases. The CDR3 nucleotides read TGCGCCAGCAGCCCCGGACAGGGCATTTTCTACGAGCAGTACTTC. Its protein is CASSPGQGIFYEQYF. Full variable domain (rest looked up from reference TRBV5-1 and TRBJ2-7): KAGVTQTPRYLIKTRGQQVTLSCSPISGHRSVSWYQQTPGQGLQFLFEYFSETQRNKGNFPGRFSGRQFSNSRSEMNVSTLELGDSALYLCASSPGQGIFYEQYFGPGTRLTVT.

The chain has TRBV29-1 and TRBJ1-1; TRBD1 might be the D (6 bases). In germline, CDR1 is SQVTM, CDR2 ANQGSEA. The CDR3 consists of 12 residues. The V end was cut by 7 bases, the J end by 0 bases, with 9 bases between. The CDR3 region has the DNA TGCAGCGGGGGACATCTGAACACTGAAGCTTTCTTT. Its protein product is CSGGHLNTEAFF.

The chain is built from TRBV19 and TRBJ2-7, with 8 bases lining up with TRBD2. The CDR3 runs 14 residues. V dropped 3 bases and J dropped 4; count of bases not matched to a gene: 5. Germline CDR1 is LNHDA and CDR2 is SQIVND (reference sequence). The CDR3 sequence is CASSMTSASYEQYF. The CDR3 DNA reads TGTGCCAGTAGTATGACTAGCGCGTCGTACGAGCAGTACTTC.

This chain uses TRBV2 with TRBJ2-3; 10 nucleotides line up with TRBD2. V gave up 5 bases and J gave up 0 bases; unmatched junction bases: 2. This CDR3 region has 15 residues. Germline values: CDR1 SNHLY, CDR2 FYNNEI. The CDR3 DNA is TGTGCCAGCAGTCGACTAGCGGGTAGCACAGATACGCAGTATTTT. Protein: CASSRLAGSTDTQYF.

Written as DNA, the CDR3 is TGTGCCAGCAGTTACCGTCAACTACGGGGCATTAATTCACCCCTCCACTTT. Protein sequence: CASSYRQLRGINSPLHF. This chain joins TRBV6-5 and TRBJ1-6; D may be TRBD1 (5 bases). The germline V gene has CDR1 MNHEY and CDR2 SVGAGI. This CDR3 has 17 amino acids. With 2 bases removed from V and 6 bases from J, the gap between germline ends came to 17 bases.

CDR3 DNA sequence: TGTGCCAGCAGTTACTCCGGGCAGGTGAACACTGAAGCTTTCTTT. Its translation: CASSYSGQVNTEAFF. The chain combines TRBV6-5 with TRBJ1-1, with D unresolved. CDR3 length: 15 amino acids. Looked up from germline, CDR1 is MNHEY and CDR2 is SVGAGI. V was pared by 0 bases and J by 0 bases, with 8 bases between.

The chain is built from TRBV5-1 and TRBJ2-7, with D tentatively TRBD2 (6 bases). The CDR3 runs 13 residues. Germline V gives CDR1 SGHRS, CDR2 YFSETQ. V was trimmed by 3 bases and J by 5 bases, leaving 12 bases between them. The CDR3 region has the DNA TGCGCCAGCAGCTCTCGGGGAGGCGACGAGCAGTACTTC. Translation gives CASSSRGGDEQYF. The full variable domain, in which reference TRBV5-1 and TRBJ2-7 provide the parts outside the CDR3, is KAGVTQTPRYLIKTRGQQVTLSCSPISGHRSVSWYQQTPGQGLQFLFEYFSETQRNKGNFPGRFSGRQFSNSRSEMNVSTLELGDSALYLCASSSRGGDEQYFGPGTRLTVT.

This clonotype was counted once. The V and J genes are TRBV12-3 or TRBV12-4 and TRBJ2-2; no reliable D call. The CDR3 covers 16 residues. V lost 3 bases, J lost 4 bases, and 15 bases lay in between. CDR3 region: CASSFPPDLITGELFF. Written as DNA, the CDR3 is TGTGCCAGCAGTTTTCCCCCAGACTTGATCACCGGGGAGCTGTTTTTT.

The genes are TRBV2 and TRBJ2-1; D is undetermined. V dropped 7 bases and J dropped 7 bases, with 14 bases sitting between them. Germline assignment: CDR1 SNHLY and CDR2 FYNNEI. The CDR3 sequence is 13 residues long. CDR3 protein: CASTGPHSNEQFF. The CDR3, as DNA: TGTGCCAGCACCGGCCCTCATTCGAATGAGCAGTTCTTC.

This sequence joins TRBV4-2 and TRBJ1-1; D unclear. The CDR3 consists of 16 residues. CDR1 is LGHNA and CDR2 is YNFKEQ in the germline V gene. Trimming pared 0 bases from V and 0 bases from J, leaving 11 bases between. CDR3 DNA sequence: TGTGCCAGCAGCCAAGATCGGGGAAACCTGAACACTGAAGCTTTCTTT. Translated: CASSQDRGNLNTEAFF.